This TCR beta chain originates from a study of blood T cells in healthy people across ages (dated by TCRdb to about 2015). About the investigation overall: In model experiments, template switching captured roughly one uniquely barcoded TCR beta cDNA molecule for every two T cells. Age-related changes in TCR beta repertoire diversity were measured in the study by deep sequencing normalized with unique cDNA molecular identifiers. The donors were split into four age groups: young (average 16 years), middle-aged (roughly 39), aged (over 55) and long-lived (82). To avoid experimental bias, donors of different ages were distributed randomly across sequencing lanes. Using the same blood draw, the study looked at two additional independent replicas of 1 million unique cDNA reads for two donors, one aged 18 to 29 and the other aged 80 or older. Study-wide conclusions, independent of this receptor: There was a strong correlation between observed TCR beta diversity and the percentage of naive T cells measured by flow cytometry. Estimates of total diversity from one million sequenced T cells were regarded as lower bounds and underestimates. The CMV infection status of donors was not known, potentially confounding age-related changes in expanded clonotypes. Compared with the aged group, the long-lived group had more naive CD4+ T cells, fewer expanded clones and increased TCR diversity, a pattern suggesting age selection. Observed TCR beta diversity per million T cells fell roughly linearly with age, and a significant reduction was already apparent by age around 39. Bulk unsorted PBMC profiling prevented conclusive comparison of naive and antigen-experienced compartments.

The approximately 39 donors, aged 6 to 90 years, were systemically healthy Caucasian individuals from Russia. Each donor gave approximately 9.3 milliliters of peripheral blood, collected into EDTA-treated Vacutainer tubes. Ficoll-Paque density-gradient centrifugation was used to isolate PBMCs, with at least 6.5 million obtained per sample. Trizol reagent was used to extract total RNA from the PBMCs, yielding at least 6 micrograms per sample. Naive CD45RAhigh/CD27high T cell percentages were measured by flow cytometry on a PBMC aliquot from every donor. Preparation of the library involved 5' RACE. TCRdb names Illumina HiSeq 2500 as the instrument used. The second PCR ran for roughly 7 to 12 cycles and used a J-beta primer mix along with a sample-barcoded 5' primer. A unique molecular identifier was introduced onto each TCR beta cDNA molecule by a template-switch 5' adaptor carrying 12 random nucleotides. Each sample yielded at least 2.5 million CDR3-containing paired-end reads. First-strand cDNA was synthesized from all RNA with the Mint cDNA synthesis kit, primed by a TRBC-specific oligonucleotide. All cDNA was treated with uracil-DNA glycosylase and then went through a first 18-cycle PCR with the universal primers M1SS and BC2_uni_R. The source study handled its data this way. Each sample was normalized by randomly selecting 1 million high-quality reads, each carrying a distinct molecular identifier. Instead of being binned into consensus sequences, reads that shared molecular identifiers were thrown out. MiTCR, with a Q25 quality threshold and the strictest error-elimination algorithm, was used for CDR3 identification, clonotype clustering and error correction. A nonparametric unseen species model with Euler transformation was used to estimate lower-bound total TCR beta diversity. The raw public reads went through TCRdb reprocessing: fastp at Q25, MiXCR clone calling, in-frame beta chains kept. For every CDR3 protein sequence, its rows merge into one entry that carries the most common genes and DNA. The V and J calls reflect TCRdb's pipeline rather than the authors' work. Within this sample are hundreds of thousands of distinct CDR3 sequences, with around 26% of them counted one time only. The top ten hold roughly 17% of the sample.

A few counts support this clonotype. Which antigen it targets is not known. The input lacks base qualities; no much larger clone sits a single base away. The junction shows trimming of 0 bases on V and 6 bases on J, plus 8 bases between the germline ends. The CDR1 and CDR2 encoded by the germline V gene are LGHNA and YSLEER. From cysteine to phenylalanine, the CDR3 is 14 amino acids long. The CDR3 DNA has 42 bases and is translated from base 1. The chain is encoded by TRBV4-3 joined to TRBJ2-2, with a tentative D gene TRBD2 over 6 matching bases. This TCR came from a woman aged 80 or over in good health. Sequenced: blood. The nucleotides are TGCGCCAGCAGCCAAGAACTAGCACCCGGGGAGCTGTTTTTT. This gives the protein CASSQELAPGELFF.